These 19 T cell receptor beta chains were sequenced from one sample in a study of cytomegalovirus exposure and HLA in healthy donors. Produced via immunoSEQ multiplex PCR; TCRdb's table is partial and in-frame only. This sample has under 400,000 clones, with 80% to 90% found just once. The sample consisted of PBMCs. The origin of the receptors is a woman in her late teens or twenties in good health and CMV-seronegative.

The V call is TRBV7-8, the J call TRBJ2-1; D is possibly TRBD1 (6 bases). In germline, CDR1 is SGHVS, CDR2 FQNEAQ. This CDR3 spans 15 amino acids. V was shortened by 4 bases and J by 2 bases, with 12 bases between the two germline ends. CDR3 DNA sequence: TGTGCCAGCAGCTCCTCAGGGGTCCCCTACAATGAGCAGTTCTTC. Residues: CASSSSGVPYNEQFF. The variable domain in full, with the rest retrieved from reference TRBV7-8 and TRBJ2-1, is GAGVSQSPRYKVAKRGQDVALRCDPISGHVSLFWYQQALGQGPEFLTYFQNEAQLDKSGLPSDRFFAERPEGSVSTLKIQRTQQEDSAVYLCASSSSGVPYNEQFFGPGTRLTVL.

The chain recombines TRBV14 with TRBJ2-7; 9 nucleotides line up with TRBD1. After removal of 2 bases from V and 5 bases from J, the junction contained 13 bases not matched to a gene. CDR1 and CDR2 from the germline V gene are SGHDN and FVKESK. The CDR3 has 17 amino acids. The DNA for the CDR3 is TGTGCCAGCAGCCAAACTCAAGGGACAGGGTCACGGAACGAGCAGTACTTC. This gives the protein CASSQTQGTGSRNEQYF.

J is TRBJ2-4 and V is TRBV12-2; TRBD2 reflects the table's D call only, with no check against the DNA. TRBV12-2 constitutes a pseudogene. The CDR3 is made up of 17 amino acids. The CDR3 spells CASRLAPPGEDKNIQYF. The CDR3 DNA reads as TGTGCAAGTCGCTTAGCGCCTCCGGGAGAGGACAAAAACATTCAGTACTTC.

This clone was seen just once. V gene TRBV4-1 combines with J gene TRBJ1-1; D not certain. CDR1 and CDR2 from the germline V gene are MGHRA and YSYEKL. Trimming cost V 3 bases and J 0 bases, with 8 bases left between them. CDR3 length equals 14 residues. The CDR3 reads CASSHQTVNTEAFF. The CDR3 DNA follows: TGCGCCAGCAGCCACCAAACGGTGAACACTGAAGCTTTCTTT.

The chain carries TRBV5-4 and TRBJ2-7, with D possibly matching TRBD1 (5 bases). Germline V gene sequence: CDR1 SGHNT, CDR2 YYREEE (reference sequence). The CDR3 is made up of 12 amino acids. The V and J ends lost 3 bases and 4 bases respectively, with 8 bases between them. CDR3 in amino acids: CASSYQGYEQYF. The CDR3 DNA reads as TGTGCCAGCAGCTACCAGGGTTACGAGCAGTACTTC.

The rearrangement joins TRBV7-6 to TRBJ2-1, with D possibly TRBD2 on 6 matching bases. CDR3 length: 15 amino acids. The V end was cut by 1 base, the J end by 4 bases, with 11 bases between. Germline CDR1 reads SGHVS; CDR2 reads FNYEAQ. The CDR3 sequence: CASSLVPSAYNEQFF. For the CDR3, the DNA is TGTGCCAGCAGCTTAGTGCCTAGCGCTTACAATGAGCAGTTCTTC.

CDR3 sequence: CASSEVRGPRKAQHF. DNA of the CDR3: TGTGCCAGCAGTGAGGTGCGAGGGCCGCGAAAGGCCCAGCATTTT. The chain combines TRBV2 with TRBJ1-5, with D unresolved. The CDR3 extends over 15 amino acids. Per germline, CDR1 SNHLY and CDR2 FYNNEI. Trimming cost V 3 bases and J 11 bases, with 20 bases left between them.

The chain has TRBV30 and TRBJ1-3, with D perhaps matching TRBD1 (6 bases). Between the trimmed V and J ends, which lost 0 bases and 4 bases, there was a span of 13 bases. Germline CDR1 is GTSNPN and CDR2 is SVGIG (reference sequence). The CDR3 sequence is 15 residues long. The CDR3 spells CAWSVHPGVGNTIYF. In DNA form, the CDR3 reads TGTGCCTGGAGTGTACATCCAGGGGTCGGAAACACCATATATTTT.

This clone showed up just a few times. CDR3 residues: CVRSFPGQGDF. The CDR3 nucleotides read TGTGTCAGAAGCTTCCCGGGACAGGGTGACTTT. The rearrangement joins TRBV7-5 to TRBJ1-6; TRBD1 is the table's D call, not checked against the DNA. TRBV7-5 is shown as a pseudogene. The CDR3 is made up of 11 amino acids.

The genes are TRBV4-1 and TRBJ1-5, with D possibly matching TRBD1 (5 bases). V was shortened by 5 bases and J by 0 bases, with 11 bases between the two germline ends. The length of the CDR3 is 15 residues. CDR1 and CDR2 (germline): MGHRA, YSYEKL. CDR3 residues: CASSARGNSNQPQHF. Written as DNA, the CDR3 is TGCGCCAGCAGCGCCCGGGGGAATAGCAATCAGCCCCAGCATTTT.

With respect to this clone: Germline and junction disagree at one end, which may indicate a read error. This chain links TRBV7-9 with TRBJ2-3, with a weak D call TRBD2 (6 bases). The germline gives CDR1 SEHNR, CDR2 FQNEAQ (reference sequence). The CDR3 runs to 19 residues. The CDR3 DNA follows: TGTGCCAGCAGCCTAGCCTTAGCGCGTGGGGGGTGGAGCACAGATACGCAGTATTTT. Translating gives CASSLALARGGWSTDTQYF.

The chain couples TRBV28 to TRBJ1-2; no reliable D call. Germline-derived CDR1 and CDR2 are MDHEN and SYDVKM. This CDR3 contains 14 residues. Trimming took off 10 bases at V and 1 base at J, with 16 bases between the two ends. The CDR3 region is CATQDARGNYGYTF. The CDR3 DNA follows: TGTGCCACCCAAGACGCCCGGGGTAACTATGGCTACACCTTC.

The V and J genes are TRBV28 and TRBJ1-1, with TRBD1 identical over 7 bases. CDR3 length: 16 residues. Trimming cost V 3 bases and J 3 bases; bases outside gene matches: 10. The germline CDR1 and CDR2 sequences are MDHEN and SYDVKM. The DNA for the CDR3 is TGTGCCAGCAGTTTCCGATGGGGTACAGGGGACACTGAAGCTTTCTTT. Residues: CASSFRWGTGDTEAFF.

This chain joins TRBV29-1 and TRBJ2-7; TRBD1 matches at 9 bases. The CDR3 loop spans 13 amino acids. Germline lookup yields CDR1 SQVTM and CDR2 ANQGSEA. V shed 6 bases and J 3 bases; nucleotides not matched to a gene: 6. CDR3 region: CSVRKTGGYEQYF. The CDR3 DNA follows: TGCAGCGTGCGCAAGACAGGGGGCTACGAGCAGTACTTC.

This clone has just one count. The chain is built from TRBV10-3 and TRBJ2-3; 10 nucleotides agree with TRBD2. Germline values: CDR1 ENHRY, CDR2 SYGVKD. The CDR3 runs 18 residues. The V gene end was trimmed by 4 bases and the J gene end by 4 bases; junction bases not matched to a gene: 14. The CDR3: CAISGSRGLAGAPDTQYF. The CDR3, as DNA: TGTGCCATCAGTGGGTCCCGGGGTCTAGCGGGGGCCCCAGATACGCAGTATTTT.

This clone has just a few counts. V is TRBV2 and J is TRBJ2-1; 7 bases line up with TRBD2. Unmatched junction bases numbered 8, after V lost 9 bases and J lost 3 bases. Germline V gene sequence: CDR1 SNHLY, CDR2 FYNNEI. The CDR3 totals 14 residues. The CDR3 region is CARTTSEYYNEQFF. The CDR3 coding sequence is TGTGCCAGAACTACTAGCGAATACTACAATGAGCAGTTCTTC.

The chain employs TRBV11-2 and TRBJ2-3; 8 bases match TRBD2. The CDR3 consists of 15 residues. Germline lookup yields CDR1 SGHAT and CDR2 FQNNGV. J gave up 2 bases and V 1 base, and 2 bases lay outside the gene matches. The CDR3 nucleotides are TGTGCCAGCAGCTTAGGGACTAGCTTCACAGATACGCAGTATTTT. This codes for CASSLGTSFTDTQYF.

The chain couples TRBV28 to TRBJ1-1, with D uncertain. The CDR3 totals 13 residues. Germline assignment: CDR1 MDHEN and CDR2 SYDVKM. V dropped 6 bases and J dropped 1 base, with 9 bases sitting between them. The CDR3 DNA reads as TGTGCCAGCAGATTTACACAGAACACTGAAGCTTTCTTT. This encodes CASRFTQNTEAFF.

This clone was seen only a few times. The chain combines TRBV11-2 with TRBJ1-5; 7 bases fit TRBD1. The CDR3 covers 18 residues. With V trimmed by 4 bases and J by 0 bases, 12 bases remained unmatched. CDR1 and CDR2 from the germline V gene are SGHAT and FQNNGV. The CDR3 is CASSYTPRQGYSNQPQHF. The CDR3 nucleotides read TGTGCCAGCAGCTACACGCCCAGACAGGGATATAGCAATCAGCCCCAGCATTTT. Together with reference TRBV11-2 and TRBJ1-5, the CDR3 gives the full variable domain: EAGVAQSPRYKIIEKRQSVAFWCNPISGHATLYWYQQILGQGPKLLIQFQNNGVVDDSQLPKDRFSAERLKGVDSTLKIQPAKLEDSAVYLCASSYTPRQGYSNQPQHFGDGTRLSIL.